This record covers a single T cell receptor beta chain. Germline V gene lookup returns CDR1 SGHAT and CDR2 FQNNGV. V lost 5 bases, J lost 4 bases, and 6 bases stayed unmatched. The length of the CDR3 is 16 residues. TCRdb keeps only in-frame clones here, not all; method: immunoSEQ multiplex PCR. The top ten hold approximately 10% of the sample, which has some 170,000 clones, under 90% seen once. This record belongs to a study of cytomegalovirus exposure and HLA in healthy donors. Source material: PBMCs. The TCR was taken from a woman between 18 and 30 years old in good health and CMV-seropositive. V is TRBV11-2 and J is TRBJ2-5; 14 nucleotides agree with TRBD2. The CDR3 bases are TGTGCCAGCAGCCGGGGACTAGCGGGAGACGGAGAGACCCAGTACTTC. This encodes CASSRGLAGDGETQYF. Complete variable domain (other parts from reference TRBV11-2 and TRBJ2-5): EAGVAQSPRYKIIEKRQSVAFWCNPISGHATLYWYQQILGQGPKLLIQFQNNGVVDDSQLPKDRFSAERLKGVDSTLKIQPAKLEDSAVYLCASSRGLAGDGETQYFGPGTRLLVL.